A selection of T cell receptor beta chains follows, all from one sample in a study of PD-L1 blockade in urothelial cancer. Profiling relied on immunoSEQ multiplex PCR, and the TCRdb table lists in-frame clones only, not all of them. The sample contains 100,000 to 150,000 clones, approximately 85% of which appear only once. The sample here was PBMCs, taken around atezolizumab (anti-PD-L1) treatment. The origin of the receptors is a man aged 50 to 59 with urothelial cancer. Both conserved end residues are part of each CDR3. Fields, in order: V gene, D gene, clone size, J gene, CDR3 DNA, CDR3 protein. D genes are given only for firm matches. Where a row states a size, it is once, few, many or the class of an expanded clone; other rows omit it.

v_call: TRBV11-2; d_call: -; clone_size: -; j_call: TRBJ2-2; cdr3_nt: TGTGCCAGCAGCGCTCCCTGGGCGGGTTCTAACACCGGGGAGCTGTTTTTT; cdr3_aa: CASSAPWAGSNTGELFF
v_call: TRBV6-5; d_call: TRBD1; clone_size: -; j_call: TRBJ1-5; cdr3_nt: TGTGCCAGCAGCCCCGGACAGGCCCTATCAGCCCCCCAGCATTTT; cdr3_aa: CASSPGQALSAPQHF
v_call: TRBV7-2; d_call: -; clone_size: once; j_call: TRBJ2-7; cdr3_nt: TGTGCCAGCAGCTTAGAATGGCGGTCCTCCTACGAGCAGTACTTC; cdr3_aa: CASSLEWRSSYEQYF
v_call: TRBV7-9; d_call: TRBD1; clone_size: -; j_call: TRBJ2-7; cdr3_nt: TGTGCCAGCAGCCCCCTAACGACAGGGTACTACGAGCAGTACTTC; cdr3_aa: CASSPLTTGYYEQYF
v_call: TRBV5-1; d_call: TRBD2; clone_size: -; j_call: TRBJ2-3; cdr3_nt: TGCGCCAGCAGCCTAGGGACTAGCGGGACAGATACGCAGTATTTT; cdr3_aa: CASSLGTSGTDTQYF
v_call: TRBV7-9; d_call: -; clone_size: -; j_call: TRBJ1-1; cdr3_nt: TGTGCCAGCAGCTTAGGGAGGAGTGAAGCTTTCTTT; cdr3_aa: CASSLGRSEAFF
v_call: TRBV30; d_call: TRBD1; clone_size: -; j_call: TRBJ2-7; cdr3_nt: TGTGCCTGGAGTACCGGACAGGGTCTCTACGAGCAGTACTTC; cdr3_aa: CAWSTGQGLYEQYF
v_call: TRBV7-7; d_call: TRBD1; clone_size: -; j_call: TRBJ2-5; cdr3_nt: TGTGCTAGCAGCCAAGACAGGGGTTCGGAGACCCAGTACTTC; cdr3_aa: CASSQDRGSETQYF
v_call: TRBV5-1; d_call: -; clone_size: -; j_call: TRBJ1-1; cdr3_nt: TGCGCCAGCAGCTTTCAACAGAACACTGAAGCTTTCTTT; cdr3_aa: CASSFQQNTEAFF
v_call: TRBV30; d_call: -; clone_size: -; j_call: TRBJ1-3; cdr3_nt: TGTGCCTGGAGTGTTTGGGGGGGCACTGGAAACACCATATATTTT; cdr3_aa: CAWSVWGGTGNTIYF
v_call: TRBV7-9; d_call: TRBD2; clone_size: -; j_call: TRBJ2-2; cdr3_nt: TGTGCCAGCAGCCATACAAGCGGGAGATGGACCGGGGAGCTGTTTTTT; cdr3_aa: CASSHTSGRWTGELFF
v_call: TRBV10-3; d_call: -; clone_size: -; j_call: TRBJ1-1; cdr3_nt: TGTGCCATCAGTGACAAACGGGAGAACACTGAAGCTTTCTTT; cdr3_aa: CAISDKRENTEAFF
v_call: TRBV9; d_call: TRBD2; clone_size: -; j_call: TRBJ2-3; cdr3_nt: TGTGCCAGCAGCCCAGGGACTAGTTCCGATACGCAGTATTTT; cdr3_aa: CASSPGTSSDTQYF
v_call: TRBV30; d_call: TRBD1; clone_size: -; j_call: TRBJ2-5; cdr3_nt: TGTGCCTGGAGGACAGGGGAAGAGACCCAGTACTTC; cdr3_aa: CAWRTGEETQYF
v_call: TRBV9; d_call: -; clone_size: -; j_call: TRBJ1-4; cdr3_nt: TGTGCCAGCAGCGCAAATCCGCGCAATGAAAAACTGTTTTTT; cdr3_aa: CASSANPRNEKLFF
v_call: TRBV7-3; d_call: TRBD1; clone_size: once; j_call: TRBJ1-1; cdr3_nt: TGTGCCAGCAGCCGAACCGGACAGGGATCCACTGAAGCTTTCTTT; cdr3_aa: CASSRTGQGSTEAFF
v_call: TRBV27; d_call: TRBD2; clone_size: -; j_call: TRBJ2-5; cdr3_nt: TGTGCCAGCAGGGCACTAGCGTACCAAGAGACCCAGTACTTC; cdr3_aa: CASRALAYQETQYF